The clone carrying this T cell receptor (beta chain) was counted ten times or more. Its antigen is unidentified. The germline CDR1 and CDR2 sequences are SQVTM and ANQGSEA. This CDR3 has 14 amino acids. V lost 7 bases, J lost 4 bases, and 10 bases stayed unmatched. A single record per CDR3 protein comes from TCRdb applying MiXCR to the reads. The repertoire includes roughly 280,000 distinct CDR3 sequences, roughly an eighth of them detected once, and 8.8% sits in the top ten. This record belongs to a study of T cell repertoires in cytomegalovirus infection. Turning to the study itself: Based on public TCR beta signatures, there were indications of CMV infection and of a matching HLA type.

Study conclusions and caveats: There were carriers of CMV plus the relevant HLA, and cumulative public TCR beta family frequency identified them. Dominant in the ex vivo response were TCR beta clonotypes restricted by HLA-C and specific for CMV.

The sequence derives from a human donor in good health (CMV status not recorded). Some clones in this sample may be carry-over from other donors' samples. Input material: PBMCs. This chain links TRBV29-1 with TRBJ2-3, with 8 bases that match TRBD1. The CDR3 reads CSGAGTGFSDTQYF. In DNA, the CDR3 is TGCAGCGGGGCCGGGACAGGATTCTCAGATACGCAGTATTTT.